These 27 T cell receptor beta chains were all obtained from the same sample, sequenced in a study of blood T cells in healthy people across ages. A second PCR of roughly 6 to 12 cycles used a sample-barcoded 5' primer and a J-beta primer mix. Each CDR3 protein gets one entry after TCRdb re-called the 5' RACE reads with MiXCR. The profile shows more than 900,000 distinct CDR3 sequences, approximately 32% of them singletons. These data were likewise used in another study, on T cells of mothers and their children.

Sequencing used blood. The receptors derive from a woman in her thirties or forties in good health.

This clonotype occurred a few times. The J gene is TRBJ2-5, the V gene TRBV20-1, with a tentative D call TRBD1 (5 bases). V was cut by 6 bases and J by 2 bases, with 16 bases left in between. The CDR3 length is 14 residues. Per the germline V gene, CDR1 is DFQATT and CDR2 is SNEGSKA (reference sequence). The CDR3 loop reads CSARTRGRQETQYF. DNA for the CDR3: TGCAGTGCCCGGACAAGGGGCAGGCAAGAGACCCAGTACTTC.

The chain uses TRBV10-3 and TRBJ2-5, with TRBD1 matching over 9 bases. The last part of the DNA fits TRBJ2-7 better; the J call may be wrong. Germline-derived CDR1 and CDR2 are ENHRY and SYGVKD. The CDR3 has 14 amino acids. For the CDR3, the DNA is TGTGCCATCAGTGAGTCGGGGACAGGGTCCGAGCAGTACTTC. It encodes CAISESGTGSEQYF.

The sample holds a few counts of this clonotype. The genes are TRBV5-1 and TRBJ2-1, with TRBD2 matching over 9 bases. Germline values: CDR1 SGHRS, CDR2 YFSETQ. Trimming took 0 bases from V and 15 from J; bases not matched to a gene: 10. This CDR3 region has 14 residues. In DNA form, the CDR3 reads TGCGCCAGCAGCTTGGGACTAGCGGTCCCTTCGTGGTTCTTC. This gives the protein CASSLGLAVPSWFF.

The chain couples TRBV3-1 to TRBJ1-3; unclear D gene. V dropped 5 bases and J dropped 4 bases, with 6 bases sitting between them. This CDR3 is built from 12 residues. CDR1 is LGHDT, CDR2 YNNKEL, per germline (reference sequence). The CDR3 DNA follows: TGTGCCAGCAGCACGCAGGGAAACACCATATATTTT. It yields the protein CASSTQGNTIYF.

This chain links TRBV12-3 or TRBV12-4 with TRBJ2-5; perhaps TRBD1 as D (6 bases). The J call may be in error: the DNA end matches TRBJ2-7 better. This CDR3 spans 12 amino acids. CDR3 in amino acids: CASSAGQIEQYF. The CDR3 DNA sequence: TGTGCCAGCAGTGCTGGACAGATCGAGCAGTACTTC.

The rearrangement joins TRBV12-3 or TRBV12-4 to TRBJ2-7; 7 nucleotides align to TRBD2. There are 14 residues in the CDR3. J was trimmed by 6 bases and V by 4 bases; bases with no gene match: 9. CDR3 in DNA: TGTGCCAGCAGTTCATTAGGACTAGGCGGCGAGCAGTACTTC. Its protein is CASSSLGLGGEQYF.

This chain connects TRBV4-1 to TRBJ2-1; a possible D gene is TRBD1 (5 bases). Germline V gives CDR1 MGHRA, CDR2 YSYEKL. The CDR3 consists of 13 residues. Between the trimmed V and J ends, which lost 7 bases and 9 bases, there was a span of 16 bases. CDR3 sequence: CASTHQGKGEQFF. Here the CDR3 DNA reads TGCGCCAGCACCCACCAGGGTAAGGGTGAGCAGTTCTTC.

CDR3 bases: TGTGCCAGCAGCTTAGGTGCCGGCGGGGCGGGGAGAGAGACCCAGTACTTC. It codes for CASSLGAGGAGRETQYF. J is TRBJ2-5 and V is TRBV7-2; D is possibly TRBD2 (6 bases). Between the trimmed V and J ends, which lost 1 base and 4 bases, there was a span of 19 bases. Germline V gene lookup returns CDR1 SGHTA and CDR2 FQGNSA. The CDR3 spans 17 residues.

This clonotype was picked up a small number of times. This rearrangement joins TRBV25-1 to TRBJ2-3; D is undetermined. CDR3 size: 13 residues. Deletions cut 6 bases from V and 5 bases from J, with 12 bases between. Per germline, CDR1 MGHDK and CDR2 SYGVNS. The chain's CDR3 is CASSPGSRDTQYF. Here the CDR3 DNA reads TGTGCCAGCAGCCCCGGCTCTCGAGATACGCAGTATTTT.

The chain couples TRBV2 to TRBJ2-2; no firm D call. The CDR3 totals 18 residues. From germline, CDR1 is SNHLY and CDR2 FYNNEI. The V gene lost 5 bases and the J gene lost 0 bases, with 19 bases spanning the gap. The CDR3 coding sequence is TGTGCCAGCAGTACGACCCAAAGCCCCTCTCCGAACACCGGGGAGCTGTTTTTT. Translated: CASSTTQSPSPNTGELFF.

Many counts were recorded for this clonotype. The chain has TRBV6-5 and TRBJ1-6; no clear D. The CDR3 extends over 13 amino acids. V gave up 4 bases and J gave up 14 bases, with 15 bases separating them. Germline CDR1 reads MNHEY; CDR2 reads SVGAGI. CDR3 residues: CASSSKGLLTLHF. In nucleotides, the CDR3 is TGTGCCAGCAGTTCCAAAGGTCTCCTCACCCTCCACTTT.

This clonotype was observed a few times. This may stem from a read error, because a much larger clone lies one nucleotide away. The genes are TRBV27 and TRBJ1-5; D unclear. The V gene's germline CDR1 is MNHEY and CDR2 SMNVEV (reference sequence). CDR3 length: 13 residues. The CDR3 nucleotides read TGTGCCAGCAGCTTTCTCCCCGGTCAGCCCCGGCATTTT. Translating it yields CASSFLPGQPRHF.

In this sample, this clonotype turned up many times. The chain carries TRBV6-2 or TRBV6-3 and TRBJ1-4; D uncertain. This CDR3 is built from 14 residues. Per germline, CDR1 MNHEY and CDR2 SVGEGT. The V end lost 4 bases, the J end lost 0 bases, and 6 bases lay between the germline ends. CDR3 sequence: CASSLQSTNEKLFF. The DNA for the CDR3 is TGTGCCAGCAGTTTGCAGTCAACTAATGAAAAACTGTTTTTT.

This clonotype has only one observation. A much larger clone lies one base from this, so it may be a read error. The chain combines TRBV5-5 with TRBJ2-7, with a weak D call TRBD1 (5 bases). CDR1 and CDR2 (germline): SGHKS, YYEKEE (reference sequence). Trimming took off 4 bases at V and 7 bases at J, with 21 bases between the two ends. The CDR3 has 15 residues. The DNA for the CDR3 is TGTGCCAGCAGCGCTCGGCAGGGTGGGTACAATGAGCAGTACTTC. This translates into CASSARQGGYNEQYF.

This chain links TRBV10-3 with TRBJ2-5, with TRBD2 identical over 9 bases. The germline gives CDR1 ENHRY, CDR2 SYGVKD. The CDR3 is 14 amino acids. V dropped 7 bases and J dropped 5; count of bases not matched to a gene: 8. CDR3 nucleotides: TGTGCCATCACCTCTAGCGGGGCTGAGGAGACCCAGTACTTC. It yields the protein CAITSSGAEETQYF.

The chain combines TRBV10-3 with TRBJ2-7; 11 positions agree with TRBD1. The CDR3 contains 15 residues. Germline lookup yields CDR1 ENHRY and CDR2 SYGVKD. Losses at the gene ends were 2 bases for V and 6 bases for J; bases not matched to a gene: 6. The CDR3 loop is CAISELDRGQGEQYF. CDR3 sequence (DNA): TGTGCCATCAGTGAGCTGGACAGGGGGCAGGGCGAGCAGTACTTC.

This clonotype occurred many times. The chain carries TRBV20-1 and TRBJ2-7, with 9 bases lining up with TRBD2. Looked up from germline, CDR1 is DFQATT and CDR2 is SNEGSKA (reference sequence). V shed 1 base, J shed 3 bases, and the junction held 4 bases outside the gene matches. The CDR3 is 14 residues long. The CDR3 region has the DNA TGCAGTGCTAGAGCTATTAGCGGGGGCTACGAGCAGTACTTC. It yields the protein CSARAISGGYEQYF.

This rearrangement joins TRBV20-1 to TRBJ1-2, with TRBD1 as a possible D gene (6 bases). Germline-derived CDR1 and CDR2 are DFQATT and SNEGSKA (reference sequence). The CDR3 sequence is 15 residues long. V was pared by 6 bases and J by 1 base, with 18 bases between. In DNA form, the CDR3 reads TGCAGTGCCCGAAAGTCGGGGGGCAGTAACTATGGCTACACCTTC. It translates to CSARKSGGSNYGYTF.

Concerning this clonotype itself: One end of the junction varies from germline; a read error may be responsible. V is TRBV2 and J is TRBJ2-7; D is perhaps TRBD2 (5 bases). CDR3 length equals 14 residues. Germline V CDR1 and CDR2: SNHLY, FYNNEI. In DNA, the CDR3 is TGTGCCGGCAGTGATCGGCGGGTCTCCTACGAGCAGTACTTC. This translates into CAGSDRRVSYEQYF. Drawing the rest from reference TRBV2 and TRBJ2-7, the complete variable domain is EPEVTQTPSHQVTQMGQEVILRCVPISNHLYFYWYRQILGQKVEFLVSFYNNEISEKSEIFDDQFSVERPDGSNFTLKIRSTKLEDSAMYFCAGSDRRVSYEQYFGPGTRLTVT.

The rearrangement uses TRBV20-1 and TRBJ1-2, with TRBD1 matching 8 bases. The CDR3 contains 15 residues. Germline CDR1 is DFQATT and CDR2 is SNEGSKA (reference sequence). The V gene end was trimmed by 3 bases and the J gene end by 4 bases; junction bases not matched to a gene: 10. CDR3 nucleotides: TGCAGTGCTAGTACACCACAGGGGGGGGGCTATGGCTACACCTTC. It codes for CSASTPQGGGYGYTF.

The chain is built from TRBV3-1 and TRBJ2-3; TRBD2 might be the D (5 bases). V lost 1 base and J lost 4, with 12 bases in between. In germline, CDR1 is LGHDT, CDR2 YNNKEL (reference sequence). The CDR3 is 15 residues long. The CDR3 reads CASSQGLGEADTQYF. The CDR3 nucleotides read TGTGCCAGCAGCCAAGGGCTCGGGGAAGCAGATACGCAGTATTTT.

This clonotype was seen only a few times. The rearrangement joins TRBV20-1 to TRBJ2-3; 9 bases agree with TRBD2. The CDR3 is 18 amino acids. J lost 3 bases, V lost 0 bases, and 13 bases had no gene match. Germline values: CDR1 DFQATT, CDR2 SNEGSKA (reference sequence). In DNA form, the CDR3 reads TGCAGTGCTAGAGATCAATGGGGCGGGGGGGCCACTACAGATACGCAGTATTTT. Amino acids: CSARDQWGGGATTDTQYF.

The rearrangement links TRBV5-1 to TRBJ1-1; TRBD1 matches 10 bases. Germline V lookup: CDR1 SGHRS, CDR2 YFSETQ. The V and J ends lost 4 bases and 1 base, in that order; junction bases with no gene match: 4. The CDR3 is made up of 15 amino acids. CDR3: CASSVRTGGNTEAFF. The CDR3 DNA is TGCGCCAGCAGCGTGAGGACAGGGGGGAACACTGAAGCTTTCTTT.

DNA for the CDR3: TGCGCCAGCAGCTTGGGGGGACCGATACTCTACGAGCAGTACTTC. Translation: CASSLGGPILYEQYF. This chain connects TRBV5-1 to TRBJ2-7, with D perhaps being TRBD1 or TRBD2 (5 bases each). CDR1 SGHRS and CDR2 YFSETQ come from the germline V gene. Between the trimmed V and J ends, which lost 0 bases and 3 bases, there was a span of 13 bases. The CDR3 loop spans 15 amino acids.

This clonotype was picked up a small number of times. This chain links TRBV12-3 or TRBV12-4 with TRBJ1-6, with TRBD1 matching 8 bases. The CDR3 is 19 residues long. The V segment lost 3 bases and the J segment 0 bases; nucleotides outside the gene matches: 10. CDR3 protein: CASSLGTGVFSSYNSPLHF. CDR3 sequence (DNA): TGTGCCAGCAGTTTGGGGACAGGAGTGTTTAGCTCCTATAATTCACCCCTCCACTTT.

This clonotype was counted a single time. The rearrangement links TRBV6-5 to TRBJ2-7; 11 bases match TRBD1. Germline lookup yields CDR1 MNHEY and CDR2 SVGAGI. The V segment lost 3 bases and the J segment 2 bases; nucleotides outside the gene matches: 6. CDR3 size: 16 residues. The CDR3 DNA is TGTGCCAGCAGTTATCCAAGGGACAGGGGGACCTACGAGCAGTACTTC. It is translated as CASSYPRDRGTYEQYF.

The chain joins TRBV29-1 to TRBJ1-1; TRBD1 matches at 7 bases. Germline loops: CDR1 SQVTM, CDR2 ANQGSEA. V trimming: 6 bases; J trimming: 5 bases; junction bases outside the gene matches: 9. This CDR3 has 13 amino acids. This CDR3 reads CSVVRQGGTEAFF. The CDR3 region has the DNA TGCAGCGTGGTACGACAGGGTGGAACTGAAGCTTTCTTT.